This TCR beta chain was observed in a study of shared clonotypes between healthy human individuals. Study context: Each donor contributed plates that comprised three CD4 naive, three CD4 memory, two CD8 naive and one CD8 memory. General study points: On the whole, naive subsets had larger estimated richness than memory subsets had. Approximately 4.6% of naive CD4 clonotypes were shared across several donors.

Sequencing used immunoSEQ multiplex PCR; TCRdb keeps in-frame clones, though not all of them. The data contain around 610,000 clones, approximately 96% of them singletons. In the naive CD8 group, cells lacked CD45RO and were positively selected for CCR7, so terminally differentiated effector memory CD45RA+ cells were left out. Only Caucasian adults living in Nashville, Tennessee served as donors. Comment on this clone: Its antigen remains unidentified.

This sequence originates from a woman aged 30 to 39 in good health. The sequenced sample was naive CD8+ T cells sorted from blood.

The CDR3: CASSRWNRGHTDTQYF. The CDR3 coding sequence is TGTGCCAGCAGCCGATGGAACAGGGGGCACACAGATACGCAGTATTTT. The chain is built from TRBV5-6 and TRBJ2-3; TRBD1 matches 9 bases. The junction had 8 bases not matched to a gene; V was cut back by 4 bases and J by 2 bases. The CDR3 is made up of 16 amino acids. Germline V gene data show CDR1 as SGHDT and CDR2 as YYEEEE.